This TCR beta chain comes out of a study of blood T cells in healthy people across ages. Across the whole study: About one barcoded beta molecule per two T cells was the capture yield of template switching.

From germline, CDR1 is SGDLS and CDR2 YYNGEE. CDR3 length: 12 amino acids. Trimming left V 3 bases short and J 5 bases short, with 5 bases between. Each donor was a healthy Caucasian individual from Russia, aged about 6 to 95. It was ten milliliters of peripheral blood that were drawn from each donor. A second PCR, run for about 7 to 12 cycles, used a sample-barcoded 5' primer plus a J-beta primer mix. TCRdb re-called the 5' RACE reads with MiXCR, one entry per CDR3 protein. In the table there are about 970,000 distinct CDR3 sequences, roughly 51% of which are singletons. The TCR originated in a woman in her fifties or sixties in good health. The chain recombines TRBV9 with TRBJ1-4; D is unresolved. Material: blood. This chain's CDR3 is CASSAPNEKLFF. DNA for the CDR3: TGTGCCAGCAGCGCCCCCAATGAAAAACTGTTTTTT.